One sample yielded the 8 T cell receptor beta chains listed below, sequenced in a study of CD8+CD57+ T cells in acquired aplastic anemia. The patients chosen for sequencing had shown expansion of CD8+CD57+ cells (detected by flow cytometry). Using genomic DNA as the template, TCR beta VDJ and CDR3 profiling was carried out. TCRdb itself ran the reads through MiXCR, one entry per CDR3 protein. This sample has 200,000 to 250,000 distinct CDR3 sequences, with 60% to 80% found just once. The sequenced sample consisted of sorted CD4+, CD8+, or CD8+CD57+ T cells (not recorded which) from PBMCs. These receptors all come from a human donor with aplastic anemia.

This chain joins TRBV2 and TRBJ1-1; D not certain. Trimming left V 0 bases short and J 4 bases short, with 12 bases between. The CDR3 sequence is 15 residues long. In germline, CDR1 is SNHLY, CDR2 FYNNEI. CDR3 DNA sequence: TGTGCCAGCAGTGAAGCGCTTGCGCTAGGCACTGAAGCTTTCTTT. Translated, it gives CASSEALALGTEAFF.

This clonotype appeared a single time. The chain couples TRBV12-5 to TRBJ2-5; D is perhaps TRBD1 (5 bases). Trimming took 2 bases from V and 4 from J, leaving 8 bases between them. The CDR3 sequence is 13 residues long. Germline-derived CDR1 and CDR2 are LGHNT and FRNRAP. The DNA for the CDR3 is TGTGCTAGTGGTTTGTCAGGGATAGAGACCCAGTACTTC. Translating gives CASGLSGIETQYF.

This clonotype was detected only once. CDR3 amino acids: CATRHVYEQYF. As DNA, the CDR3 is TGTGCCACCAGACATGTCTACGAGCAGTACTTC. V gene TRBV27 combines with J gene TRBJ2-7; the D is unclear. V was trimmed by 10 bases and J by 3 bases, leaving 10 bases between them. CDR1 and CDR2 (germline): MNHEY, SMNVEV (reference sequence). CDR3 length: 11 amino acids.

This clonotype was seen more than once but under ten times. The chain combines TRBV7-3 with TRBJ2-5; perhaps TRBD2 as D (5 bases). In germline, CDR1 is SGHTA, CDR2 FQGTGA. The CDR3 sequence is 16 residues long. V shed 4 bases and J shed 5 bases, with 20 bases lying between them. CDR3 residues: CASSSQGSLTGETQYF. CDR3 bases: TGTGCCAGCAGCTCCCAAGGGAGCCTGACCGGGGAGACCCAGTACTTC.

The chain employs TRBV15 and TRBJ2-7, with 7 nucleotides matching TRBD1. Germline-derived CDR1 and CDR2 are LNHNV and YYDKDF (reference sequence). V shed 3 bases and J 3 bases; nucleotides not matched to a gene: 5. The CDR3 sequence is 14 residues long. The CDR3: CATSSVTGDYEQYF. As DNA, the CDR3 is TGTGCCACCAGCAGCGTCACAGGGGACTACGAGCAGTACTTC.

The genes are TRBV7-9 and TRBJ2-3; 9 nucleotides agree with TRBD2. CDR3 length: 16 residues. Unmatched junction bases numbered 7, after V lost 4 bases and J lost 2 bases. In germline, CDR1 is SEHNR, CDR2 FQNEAQ (reference sequence). CDR3 sequence (DNA): TGTGCCAGCAGCTCTCTAGCGGGAACCAACACAGATACGCAGTATTTT. This gives the protein CASSSLAGTNTDTQYF.

The gene calls are TRBV20-1 and TRBJ1-6; no reliable D call. Germline V gives CDR1 DFQATT, CDR2 SNEGSKA (reference sequence). The length of the CDR3 is 14 residues. V was trimmed by 0 bases and J by 5 bases, leaving 8 bases between them. Here the CDR3 DNA reads TGCAGTGCTAGAGAGGACGGTAATAATTCACCCCTCCACTTT. Translated: CSAREDGNNSPLHF.

The chain has TRBV2 and TRBJ1-1; no clear D gene. The germline V and J ends were trimmed by 7 bases and 0 bases, with 9 bases remaining between them. This CDR3 spans 13 amino acids. Germline V gene lookup returns CDR1 SNHLY and CDR2 FYNNEI. The CDR3 region has the DNA TGTGCCAGCACGCCACTCATGAACACTGAAGCTTTCTTT. Translation gives CASTPLMNTEAFF.